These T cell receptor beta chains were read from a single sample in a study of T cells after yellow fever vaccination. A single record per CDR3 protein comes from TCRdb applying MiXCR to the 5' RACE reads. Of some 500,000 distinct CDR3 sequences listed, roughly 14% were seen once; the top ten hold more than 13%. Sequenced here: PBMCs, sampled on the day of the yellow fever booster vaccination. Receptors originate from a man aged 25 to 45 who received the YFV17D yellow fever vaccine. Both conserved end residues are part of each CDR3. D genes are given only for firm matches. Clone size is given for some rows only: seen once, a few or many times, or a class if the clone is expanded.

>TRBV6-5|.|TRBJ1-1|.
TGTGCCAGCAGTTACTCTTTGCAGGGCTCAACTGAAGCTTTCTTT
CASSYSLQGSTEAFF
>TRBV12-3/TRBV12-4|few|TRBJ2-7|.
TGTGCCAGCAGTTCAAGACTAGGTACCTACGAGCAGTACTTC
CASSSRLGTYEQYF
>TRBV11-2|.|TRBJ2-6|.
TGTGCCAGCAGCTTAGGAGGGTATGGGGCCAACGTCCTGACTTTC
CASSLGGYGANVLTF
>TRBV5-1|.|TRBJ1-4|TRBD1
TGCGCCAGCAGCGTGGACAGGGCGGAACTGTTTTTT
CASSVDRAELFF
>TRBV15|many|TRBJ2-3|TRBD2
TGTGCCACCAGCAGAGATGCGGCGGGAGGGCCATTAGATACGCAGTATTTT
CATSRDAAGGPLDTQYF
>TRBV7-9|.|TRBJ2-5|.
TGTGCCAGCAGCCAGACAAGGAAAGGTCTGGGGGAGACCCAGTACTTC
CASSQTRKGLGETQYF
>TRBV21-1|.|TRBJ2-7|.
TGTGCCAGCAGCAAAGTGGGACAGGGGGTATACCAGTACTTC
CASSKVGQGVYQYF
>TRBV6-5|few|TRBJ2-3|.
TGTGCCAGCAGTTACTCCGCCTTATCCAGGGGAGATACGCAGTATTTT
CASSYSALSRGDTQYF
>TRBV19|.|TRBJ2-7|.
TGTGCCAGTACCGAAGGCGGTCGCGAGCAGTACTTC
CASTEGGREQYF
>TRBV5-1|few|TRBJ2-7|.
TGCGCCAGCAGCTTTAGCCACAGATACTACGAGCAGTACTTC
CASSFSHRYYEQYF
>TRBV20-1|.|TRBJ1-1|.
TGCAGTGCTAGCGTCGGGGGAGGAACTGAAGCTTTCTTT
CSASVGGGTEAFF
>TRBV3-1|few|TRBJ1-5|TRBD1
TGTGCCAGCAGCCAGGGACAGGGACCTCTTTTGGGTCAGCCCCAGCATTTT
CASSQGQGPLLGQPQHF
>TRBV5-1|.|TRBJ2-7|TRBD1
TGCGCCAGCAGCCGGGACAGGGAAATCTCCGAGCAGTACTTC
CASSRDREISEQYF
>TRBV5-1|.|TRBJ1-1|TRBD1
TGCGCCAGCAGCGTAACGACAGGGTATATCACTGAAGCTTTCTTT
CASSVTTGYITEAFF
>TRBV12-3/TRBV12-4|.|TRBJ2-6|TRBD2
TGTGCCAGCAGTTTCGGGGGGGGAATTTCGGGCGTCCTGACTTTC
CASSFGGGISGVLTF
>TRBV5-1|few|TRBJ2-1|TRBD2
TGCGCCAGCAGCTTGCCTCTAGCGGGAGAAGGAGAGCAGTTCTTC
CASSLPLAGEGEQFF
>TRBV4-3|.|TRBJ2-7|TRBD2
TGCGCCAGCAGCCAAGGGACTAGCGGGAGCTCCTACGAGCAGTACTTC
CASSQGTSGSSYEQYF
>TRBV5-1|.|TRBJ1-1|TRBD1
TGCGCCAGCAGCTCCCCGGGACAGGGTAAATGGAATGAAGCTTTCTTT
CASSSPGQGKWNEAFF
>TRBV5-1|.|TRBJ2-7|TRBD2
TGCGCCAGCAGCTTTGGGCTAGCGGGGTCAGAAGAGCAGTACTTC
CASSFGLAGSEEQYF
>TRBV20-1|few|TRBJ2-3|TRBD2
TGCAGTGCTAGTAAGGGGACTAGCGGGAGAACAGATACGCAGTATTTT
CSASKGTSGRTDTQYF
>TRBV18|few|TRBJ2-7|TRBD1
TGTGCCAGCTCACGGTTTTCCGGGACAGGGGGCAAAGGCGAGCAGTACTTC
CASSRFSGTGGKGEQYF
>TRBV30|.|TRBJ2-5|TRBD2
TGTGCCTGGACCGGGACTCCGACTAGTTGGACTAGCGGACAAGAGACCCAGTACTTC
CAWTGTPTSWTSGQETQYF
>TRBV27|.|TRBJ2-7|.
TGTGCCAGCGGATCGCTGGCGGACTCATACGAGCAGTACTTC
CASGSLADSYEQYF
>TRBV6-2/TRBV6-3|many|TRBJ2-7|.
TGTGCCAGCAGTCCGTCGGACTACGAGCAGTACTTC
CASSPSDYEQYF
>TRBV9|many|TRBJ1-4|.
TGTGCCAGCAGCGTCGGAACGGCAACTAATGAAAAACTGTTTTTT
CASSVGTATNEKLFF
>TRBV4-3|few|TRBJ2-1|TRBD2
TGCGCCAGCAGCCAAGAGCTAGCGGACTACAATGAGCAGTTCTTC
CASSQELADYNEQFF
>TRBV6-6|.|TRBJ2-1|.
TGTGCCACCTCGGGGGTGGGGGACAATGAGCAGTTCTTC
CATSGVGDNEQFF
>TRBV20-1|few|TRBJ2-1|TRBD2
TGCAGTGCCGCTGGACTAGCGGGAGGGATTAGCGAGCAGTTCTTC
CSAAGLAGGISEQFF
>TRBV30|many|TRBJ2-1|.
TGTGCCTGGAGTGTCGGCAGCTCCTACAATGAGCAGTTCTTC
CAWSVGSSYNEQFF
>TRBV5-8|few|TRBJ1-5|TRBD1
TGTGCCAGCAGCTTGACAGGGGGGCGCAATCAGCCCCAGCATTTT
CASSLTGGRNQPQHF
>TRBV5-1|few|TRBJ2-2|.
TGCGCCAGCAGCTTCCAGAGGGACACCGGGGAGCTGTTTTTT
CASSFQRDTGELFF
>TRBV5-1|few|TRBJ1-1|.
TGCGCCAGCAGCCCTTCAGGGGTAACTGAAGCTTTCTTT
CASSPSGVTEAFF
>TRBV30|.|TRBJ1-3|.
TGTGCCTGGAGTGGGGCCCACACCATATATTTT
CAWSGAHTIYF
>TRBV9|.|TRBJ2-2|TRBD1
TGTGCCAGCAGCGGAAGAGTTACAGGGGTCGGAACCGGGGAGCTGTTTTTT
CASSGRVTGVGTGELFF
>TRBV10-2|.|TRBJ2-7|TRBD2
TGCGCCAGCAGCCGACTAGCGGGAGACGAGCAGTACTTC
CASSRLAGDEQYF
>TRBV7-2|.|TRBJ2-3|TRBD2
TGTGCCAGCGGGGCCCTAGCGGGAGAGAGTACGCAGTATTTT
CASGALAGESTQYF
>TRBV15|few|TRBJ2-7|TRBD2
TGTGCCACCAGCAGAGATCTCACTAGCGGAATATACGAGCAGTACTTC
CATSRDLTSGIYEQYF
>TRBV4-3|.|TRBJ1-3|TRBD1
TGCGCCAGCAGCCAAGATTTGGGACAGGGGCGCTCTGGAAACACCATATATTTT
CASSQDLGQGRSGNTIYF
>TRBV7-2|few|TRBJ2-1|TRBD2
TGTGCCAGCAGCGCATTTTGGGTGAGCGGGAGGGAGTTTGAGCAGTTCTTC
CASSAFWVSGREFEQFF
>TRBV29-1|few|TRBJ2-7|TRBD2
TGCAGCGTTGAAGATCAAGCGGGGAGCTCCTACGAGCAGTACTTC
CSVEDQAGSSYEQYF
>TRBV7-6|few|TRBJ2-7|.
TGTGCCAGCAGCTTCTCAGGGCGGGAGCAGTACTTC
CASSFSGREQYF
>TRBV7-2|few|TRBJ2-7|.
TGTGCCAGCAGCTTACGGTACTCCCCCTACGAGCAGTACTTC
CASSLRYSPYEQYF
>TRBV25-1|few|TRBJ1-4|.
TGTGCCAGCAGTGATAACCCAACTAATGAAAAACTGTTTTTT
CASSDNPTNEKLFF
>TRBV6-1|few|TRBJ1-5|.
TGTGCCAGCAGTGGAACCAGGGTGAGTCAGCCCCAGCATTTT
CASSGTRVSQPQHF
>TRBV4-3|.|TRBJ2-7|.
TGCGCCAGCAGCCAGACAGTTAGCTCCTACGAGCAGTACTTC
CASSQTVSSYEQYF
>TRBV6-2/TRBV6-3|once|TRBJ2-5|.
TGTGCCAGCAGACCCCTTGCGTGGACCAGCTCGAAGAGGGGGACCCAAGAGACCCAGTACTTC
CASRPLAWTSSKRGTQETQYF